This T cell receptor (beta chain) was retrieved from a study of identifying expanded T cells in peripheral blood. Study results and caveats: Across healthy donors, higher total template counts meant significantly greater roughly two-week count variance.

The protocol was immunoSEQ multiplex PCR, while the TCRdb copy is restricted to in-frame clones and leaves out a portion. The sample consists of about 110,000 clones, around 88% of them appearing once. Unmatched junction bases numbered 7, after V lost 7 bases and J lost 9 bases. Germline lookup yields CDR1 SGHDT and CDR2 YYEEEE. The CDR3 totals 13 residues. A note on this clone: The antigen is not known.

Collection occurred without any documented infections or immune events in donors. The sample was blood. The chain has TRBV5-6 and TRBJ2-1, with 10 positions matching TRBD2. This receptor was identified in a person aged 18 to 75 in good health. Here the CDR3 reads CASGWVAGGEQFF. The CDR3 DNA reads as TGTGCCAGCGGATGGGTAGCGGGGGGTGAGCAGTTCTTC.